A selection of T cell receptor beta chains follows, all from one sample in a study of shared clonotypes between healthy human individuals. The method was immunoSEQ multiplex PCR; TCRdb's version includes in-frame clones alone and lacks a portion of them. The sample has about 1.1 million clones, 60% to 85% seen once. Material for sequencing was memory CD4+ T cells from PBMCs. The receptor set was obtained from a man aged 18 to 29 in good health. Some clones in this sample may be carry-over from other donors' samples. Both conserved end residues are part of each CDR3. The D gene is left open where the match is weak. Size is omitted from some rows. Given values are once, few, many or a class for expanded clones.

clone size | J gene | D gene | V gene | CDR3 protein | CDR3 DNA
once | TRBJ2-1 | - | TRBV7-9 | CASSLGPRGNEQFF | TGTGCCAGCAGCTTAGGGCCCCGGGGGAATGAGCAGTTCTTC
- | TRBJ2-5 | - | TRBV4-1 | CASSQDTEYQETQYF | TGCGCCAGCAGCCAAGACACAGAGTACCAAGAGACCCAGTACTTC
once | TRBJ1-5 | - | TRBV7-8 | CASSLEAGQPQHF | TGTGCCAGCAGCTTAGAGGCAGGTCAGCCCCAGCATTTT
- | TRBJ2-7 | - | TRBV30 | CAWLQGGYEQYF | TGTGCCTGGTTACAGGGAGGCTACGAGCAGTACTTC
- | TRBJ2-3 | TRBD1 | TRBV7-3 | CASSRQGAQDTQYF | TGTGCCAGCAGCCGACAGGGGGCGCAAGATACGCAGTATTTT
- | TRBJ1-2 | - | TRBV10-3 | CAISESERVGGYTF | TGTGCCATCAGTGAGTCGGAGAGGGTAGGAGGCTACACCTTC
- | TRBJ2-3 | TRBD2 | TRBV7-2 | CASSRLAGGRDTQYF | TGTGCCAGCAGCCGACTAGCGGGAGGGAGGGATACGCAGTATTTT
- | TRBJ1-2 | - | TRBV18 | CASSPGEYGYTF | TGTGCCAGCTCACCCGGGGAGTATGGCTACACCTTC
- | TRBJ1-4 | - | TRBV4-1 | CASSQDGQELFF | TGCGCCAGCAGCCAAGACGGCCAGGAACTGTTTTTT
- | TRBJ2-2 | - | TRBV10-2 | CASSERGQNTGELFF | TGCGCCAGCAGTGAGAGGGGACAGAACACCGGGGAGCTGTTTTTT
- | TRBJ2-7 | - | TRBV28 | CASGRGYEQYF | TGTGCCTCGGGTCGGGGGTACGAGCAGTACTTC
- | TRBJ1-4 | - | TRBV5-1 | CASSPAGRTNEKLFF | TGCGCCAGCAGCCCCGCGGGGCGAACTAATGAAAAACTGTTTTTT
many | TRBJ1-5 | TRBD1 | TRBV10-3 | CAIQADRGNQPQHF | TGTGCCATCCAGGCGGACAGGGGCAATCAGCCCCAGCATTTT
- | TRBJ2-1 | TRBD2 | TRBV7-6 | CASSLDLAGAYNEQFF | TGTGCCAGCAGCTTAGATCTAGCGGGGGCCTACAATGAGCAGTTCTTC
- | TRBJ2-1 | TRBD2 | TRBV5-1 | CASSPTSGSWYNEQFF | TGCGCCAGCAGTCCGACTAGCGGGAGCTGGTACAATGAGCAGTTCTTC
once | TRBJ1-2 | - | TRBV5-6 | CASSLEQGYYGYTF | TGTGCCAGCAGCTTGGAACAGGGATACTATGGCTACACCTTC
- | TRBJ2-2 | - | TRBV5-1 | CASSAFGTGNTGELFF | TGCGCCAGCAGCGCATTTGGGACTGGGAACACCGGGGAGCTGTTTTTT
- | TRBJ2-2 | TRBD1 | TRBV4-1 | CASSPWGTGGTGELFF | TGCGCCAGCAGCCCCTGGGGGACAGGGGGAACCGGGGAGCTGTTTTTT
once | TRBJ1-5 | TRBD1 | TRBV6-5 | CASSYSYRGGQPQHF | TGTGCCAGCAGTTACTCGTACAGGGGAGGTCAGCCCCAGCATTTT
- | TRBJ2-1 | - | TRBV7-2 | CASSLTPGANNEQFF | TGTGCCAGCAGCCTCACCCCCGGGGCGAACAATGAGCAGTTCTTC
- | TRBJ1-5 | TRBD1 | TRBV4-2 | CASSQDGQGPQPQHF | TGTGCCAGCAGCCAAGACGGACAGGGCCCCCAGCCCCAGCATTTT
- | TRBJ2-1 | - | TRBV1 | CTSTKGLACYNEQFF | TGCACCAGCACCAAGGGACTAGCGTGCTACAATGAGCAGTTCTTC
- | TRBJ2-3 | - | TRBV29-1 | CSVEPGWGDTQYF | TGCAGCGTTGAACCTGGTTGGGGGGATACGCAGTATTTT
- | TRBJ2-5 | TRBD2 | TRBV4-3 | CASSQDSLAGGLGETQYF | TGCGCCAGCAGCCAAGATAGCCTAGCGGGAGGGCTGGGGGAGACCCAGTACTTC
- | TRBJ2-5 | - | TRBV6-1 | CASSVTGQETQYF | TGTGCCAGCAGTGTGACAGGCCAAGAGACCCAGTACTTC
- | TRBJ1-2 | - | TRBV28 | CATSGRGANYGYTF | TGTGCCACTAGTGGACGGGGAGCTAACTATGGCTACACCTTC
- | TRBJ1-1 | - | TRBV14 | CASSRGGIITEAFF | TGTGCCAGCAGCCGGGGGGGAATAATCACTGAAGCTTTCTTT
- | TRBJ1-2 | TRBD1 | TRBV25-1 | CASRPSGTGDGYTF | TGTGCCAGTCGACCTTCCGGGACAGGAGATGGCTACACCTTC
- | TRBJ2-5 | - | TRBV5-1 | CASSFGTGQETQYF | TGCGCCAGCAGCTTCGGCACCGGCCAAGAGACCCAGTACTTC
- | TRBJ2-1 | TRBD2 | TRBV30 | CAWNPILAGGDNEQFF | TGTGCCTGGAACCCCATCCTAGCGGGGGGCGACAATGAGCAGTTCTTC
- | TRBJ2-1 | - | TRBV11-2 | CASSRLQGLSYNEQFF | TGTGCCAGCAGCCGATTACAGGGCCTCTCCTACAATGAGCAGTTCTTC
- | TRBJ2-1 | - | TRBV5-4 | CASSLEGREQFF | TGTGCCAGCAGCTTGGAGGGGCGTGAGCAGTTCTTC
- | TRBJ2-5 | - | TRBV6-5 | CASSYFPQQETQYF | TGTGCCAGCAGTTACTTCCCACAGCAAGAGACCCAGTACTTC